The next 23 T cell receptor beta chains were all read from a single sample in a study of T cells after posttransplantation cyclophosphamide. Clones were read by immunoSEQ multiplex PCR, and TCRdb kept only the in-frame ones, dropping some. The repertoire shows about 37,000 clones, none seen only once; the top ten take roughly 6.4%. Source material: PBMCs. These receptors came from a man aged 30 to 45 in good health and a related stem cell transplant donor.

The V and J genes are TRBV29-1 and TRBJ2-1; D is tentatively TRBD1 or TRBD2 (5 bases each). Trimming shortened V by 3 bases and J by 6 bases, and 15 bases separated the two germline ends. The germline V gene has CDR1 SQVTM and CDR2 ANQGSEA. CDR3 length equals 14 residues. In DNA, the CDR3 is TGCAGCGTTGATGGAGAGGGGCACTCCAATGAGCAGTTCTTC. This translates into CSVDGEGHSNEQFF.

This clone occurred many times. The chain couples TRBV6-7 to TRBJ1-5; TRBD1 aligns across 8 bases. TRBV6-7 carries the ORF label, with uncertain function. V was clipped by 0 bases and J by 5 bases; unmatched bases: 3. This CDR3 is built from 15 residues. In DNA, the CDR3 is TGTGCCAGCAGTTACTCAAAGACAGGGGATCAGCCCCAGCATTTT. It codes for CASSYSKTGDQPQHF.

This clone was detected only a few times. The V gene is TRBV5-1, the J gene TRBJ2-1; 8 nucleotides align to TRBD2. The CDR3 extends over 16 amino acids. The J segment lost 4 bases and the V segment lost 5 bases, leaving 11 bases of the junction unmatched. CDR1 and CDR2 from the germline V gene are SGHRS and YFSETQ. CDR3 sequence reads: CASRPGGAGAYNEQFF. In nucleotides, the CDR3 is TGCGCCAGCAGGCCCGGGGGGGCGGGGGCATACAATGAGCAGTTCTTC. Full variable domain (missing parts from reference TRBV5-1 and TRBJ2-1): KAGVTQTPRYLIKTRGQQVTLSCSPISGHRSVSWYQQTPGQGLQFLFEYFSETQRNKGNFPGRFSGRQFSNSRSEMNVSTLELGDSALYLCASRPGGAGAYNEQFFGPGTRLTVL.

This clone occurred many times. This chain links TRBV6-6 with TRBJ2-7; tentatively, D is TRBD2 (6 bases). The CDR3 has 12 residues. V shed 2 bases and J shed 5 bases, with 7 bases lying between them. CDR1 MNHNY and CDR2 SVGAGI come from the germline V gene (reference sequence). The CDR3 nucleotides are TGTGCCAGCAGTTACGGGACTGACGAGCAGTACTTC. Protein product: CASSYGTDEQYF.

This clone was counted many times. The chain is built from TRBV5-6 and TRBJ1-6, with D possibly matching TRBD1 (5 bases). Germline lookup yields CDR1 SGHDT and CDR2 YYEEEE. The V and J ends lost 4 bases and 0 bases respectively, with 14 bases between them. The CDR3 covers 17 residues. The CDR3 loop reads CASSGGRGSSYNSPLHF. As DNA, the CDR3 is TGTGCCAGCAGCGGAGGGAGGGGAAGCTCCTATAATTCACCCCTCCACTTT.

This clone came up a few times. The chain is built from TRBV6-2 or TRBV6-3 and TRBJ2-7, with 8 bases aligning to TRBD1. Germline V gives CDR1 MNHEY, CDR2 SVGEGT. V was clipped by 7 bases and J by 0 bases; unmatched bases: 5. The CDR3 is 14 residues long. CDR3 amino acids: CASTGQGYSYEQYF. The CDR3 DNA follows: TGTGCCAGCACTGGACAGGGTTACTCCTACGAGCAGTACTTC.

This clone was seen at least ten times. The V and J genes are TRBV5-8 and TRBJ2-7; perhaps TRBD1 as D (5 bases). V was pared by 4 bases and J by 0 bases, with 11 bases between. The CDR3 extends over 14 amino acids. Germline CDR1 and CDR2: SGHTS and YDEGEE. The CDR3 spells CASSPLDTSYEQYF. In nucleotides, the CDR3 is TGTGCCAGCAGCCCGCTGGACACCTCCTACGAGCAGTACTTC.

This clone was counted between two and nine times. This chain links TRBV2 with TRBJ2-6, with a possible D match to TRBD1 (5 bases). This CDR3 is built from 18 residues. Germline loops: CDR1 SNHLY, CDR2 FYNNEI. The V gene lost 2 bases and the J gene lost 0 bases, with 14 bases spanning the gap. The CDR3 nucleotides read TGTGCCAGCAGTGAATCCGCTGCAGGGATCTCTGGGGCCAACGTCCTGACTTTC. Its protein is CASSESAAGISGANVLTF.

The chain is built from TRBV12-3 or TRBV12-4 and TRBJ1-6; 8 nucleotides agree with TRBD1. The length of the CDR3 is 15 residues. V lost 6 bases to trimming and J lost 9 bases; unmatched junction nucleotides: 10. CDR3: CASRSGQGAISPLHF. In DNA, the CDR3 is TGTGCCAGCAGAAGCGGACAGGGCGCAATTTCACCCCTCCACTTT.

This clone was counted at least ten times. The gene calls are TRBV5-1 and TRBJ2-1, with TRBD2 matching 10 bases. Trimming at V came to 4 bases and at J to 2 bases, leaving 18 bases not matched to a gene. The CDR3 runs to 20 residues. CDR1 is SGHRS and CDR2 is YFSETQ in the germline V gene. The CDR3 loop is CASSLRGSGGTLQAYNEQFF. The CDR3 nucleotides read TGCGCCAGCAGCCTACGGGGTAGCGGGGGGACCCTTCAGGCCTACAATGAGCAGTTCTTC.

This clone was counted ten times or more. The chain employs TRBV2 and TRBJ1-2; D is undetermined. This CDR3 region has 12 residues. Trimming stripped 6 bases from V and 5 bases from J, with 10 bases between. Germline assignment: CDR1 SNHLY and CDR2 FYNNEI. Here the CDR3 reads CASSLTAYGYTF. CDR3 nucleotides: TGTGCCAGCAGCTTGACTGCATATGGCTACACCTTC. Full variable domain (outside the CDR3, taken from reference TRBV2 and TRBJ1-2): EPEVTQTPSHQVTQMGQEVILRCVPISNHLYFYWYRQILGQKVEFLVSFYNNEISEKSEIFDDQFSVERPDGSNFTLKIRSTKLEDSAMYFCASSLTAYGYTFGSGTRLTVV.

This clone was counted a few times. This chain's CDR3 is CASSPDITSGGAETQYF. The CDR3 DNA reads as TGTGCCAGCAGCCCCGATATTACTAGCGGGGGGGCAGAGACCCAGTACTTC. This chain uses TRBV5-4 with TRBJ2-5; 13 nucleotides line up with TRBD2. Germline values: CDR1 SGHNT, CDR2 YYREEE (reference sequence). CDR3 length: 17 residues. V lost 4 bases, J lost 4 bases, and 10 bases stayed unmatched.

This clone was recorded at least ten times. This chain links TRBV14 with TRBJ2-1; 8 bases match TRBD1. This CDR3 comprises 17 residues. J gave up 2 bases and V 1 base, and 7 bases lay outside the gene matches. Per the germline V gene, CDR1 is SGHDN and CDR2 is FVKESK. CDR3 nucleotides: TGTGCCAGCAGCCAAGGAGGAGGCAGGGGGCCCTACAATGAGCAGTTCTTC. This sequence encodes CASSQGGGRGPYNEQFF.

This clone was counted many times. The V gene is TRBV7-8, the J gene TRBJ1-1; D unresolved. The CDR3 is 14 amino acids. Per germline, CDR1 SGHVS and CDR2 FQNEAQ. V was shortened by 2 bases and J by 10 bases, with 17 bases between the two germline ends. CDR3 sequence reads: CASSLQSSALGAFF. The CDR3 DNA reads TGTGCCAGCAGCTTACAGTCCTCTGCACTAGGAGCTTTCTTT.

This clone was observed at least ten times. The genes are TRBV12-3 or TRBV12-4 and TRBJ2-3, with D hard to call. CDR3 length: 13 amino acids. V lost 1 base and J lost 3, with 5 bases in between. The CDR3: CASSLGQTDTQYF. In DNA form, the CDR3 reads TGTGCCAGCAGTTTAGGGCAGACAGATACGCAGTATTTT.

This clone occurred a few times. Compared with germline, one end of the junction differs, possibly owing to a read error. The V gene is TRBV6-2 or TRBV6-3, the J gene TRBJ2-5, with 9 bases lining up with TRBD1. The CDR3 consists of 13 residues. CDR1 is MNHEY, CDR2 SVGEGT, per germline. CDR3 region: CASSYSQWDRENF. The CDR3 DNA sequence: TGTGCCAGCAGTTACTCGCAATGGGACAGGGAGAACTTC.

This clone was counted ten times or more. The chain combines TRBV28 with TRBJ2-7; 8 bases agree with TRBD1. Germline CDR1 MDHEN, CDR2 SYDVKM. V lost 3 bases, J lost 2 bases, and 15 bases stayed unmatched. The CDR3 totals 18 residues. The CDR3 region is CASSLVGIIRTGPYEQYF. CDR3 nucleotides: TGTGCCAGCAGTTTGGTGGGGATAATCCGGACAGGGCCCTACGAGCAGTACTTC.

This clone was counted between two and nine times. The V call is TRBV6-5, the J call TRBJ2-2; 7 bases agree with TRBD1. V lost 10 bases, J lost 3 bases, and 5 bases stayed unmatched. From germline, CDR1 is MNHEY and CDR2 SVGAGI. The CDR3 loop spans 13 amino acids. The CDR3 reads CATHRGDTGELFF. DNA of the CDR3: TGTGCCACCCACAGGGGAGACACCGGGGAGCTGTTTTTT.

The sample holds many counts of this clone. This chain joins TRBV6-2 or TRBV6-3 and TRBJ2-7; the match to TRBD1 covers 7 bases. This CDR3 contains 14 residues. Germline-derived CDR1 and CDR2 are MNHEY and SVGEGT. Trimming removed 7 bases from V and 0 bases from J; junction bases left unmatched: 6. The CDR3 region is CASKRTGSSYEQYF. The CDR3 DNA reads TGTGCCAGCAAACGGACAGGCAGCTCCTACGAGCAGTACTTC.

The chain joins TRBV25-1 to TRBJ2-7, with TRBD2 as a possible D gene (7 bases). The V gene's germline CDR1 is MGHDK and CDR2 SYGVNS. CDR3 length: 14 residues. The ends were cut back, 5 bases at V and 1 base at J, with 12 bases in the middle. CDR3 region: CASSKGGSSYEQYF. For the CDR3, the DNA is TGTGCCAGCAGTAAGGGGGGGTCTTCCTACGAGCAGTACTTC.

This clone came up many times. The chain is built from TRBV10-2 and TRBJ1-2; 9 bases are a match to TRBD1. The length of the CDR3 is 15 residues. The V and J ends lost 3 bases and 8 bases, in that order; junction bases with no gene match: 10. In germline, CDR1 is WSHSY, CDR2 SAAADI. CDR3 sequence reads: CASSEWGQGDRGYTF. The CDR3, as DNA: TGCGCCAGCAGTGAATGGGGACAGGGCGATAGAGGCTACACCTTC.

This clone has a count of ten or more. The gene calls are TRBV11-1 and TRBJ1-1; 8 bases fit TRBD1. J gave up 2 bases and V 3 bases, and 5 bases lay outside the gene matches. Germline V gene lookup returns CDR1 SGHAT and CDR2 FQDESV (reference sequence). The CDR3 sequence is 15 residues long. CDR3 coding DNA: TGTGCCAGCAGCTTCCTAGACAGGGGTAACACTGAAGCTTTCTTT. Residues: CASSFLDRGNTEAFF.

This clone has only a few counts. This chain links TRBV12-3 or TRBV12-4 with TRBJ1-6; tentative D call: TRBD1 (6 bases). The V and J ends lost 3 bases and 10 bases respectively, with 10 bases between them. The CDR3 contains 13 residues. The CDR3 DNA reads TGTGCCAGCAGTTTGGAGGGGGAATCACCCCTCCACTTT. Its translation is CASSLEGESPLHF.